This T cell receptor (beta chain) is drawn from a study of blood T cells in healthy people across ages. For the second PCR, which ran for about 6 to 11 cycles, a sample-barcoded 5' primer and a J-beta primer mix were used. Each TCR beta cDNA got a 12-nucleotide random molecular identifier. TCRdb reprocessed the 5' RACE reads with MiXCR, giving one entry per CDR3 protein. The sample contains approximately 770,000 distinct CDR3 sequences, 55% to 75% of which appear only once. V trimming: 2 bases; J trimming: 4 bases; junction bases outside the gene matches: 2. The CDR3 is made up of 14 amino acids. The genes are TRBV12-3 or TRBV12-4 and TRBJ1-1; 9 bases agree with TRBD1. The sample was blood. The source of this sequence is a man aged 25-45 years in good health. CDR3 sequence reads: CASSLRTGVTEAFF. CDR3 DNA sequence: TGTGCCAGCAGTTTAAGGACAGGGGTCACTGAAGCTTTCTTT.